This TCR beta chain is drawn from a study of shared clonotypes between healthy human individuals. Study-level information: Aged between 18 and 49, the donors were a couple of women and a few men. Points from the study as a whole: Between four donors, naive CD4 clonotypes were shared at a level of about 5%.

On this clone: Its specificity is unknown. Other DNA sequences within the sample encode an identical CDR3.

Healthy HIV-negative adults without recent acute infections or vaccinations served as donors. The CDR3 length is 14 residues. The germline CDR1 and CDR2 sequences are ENHRY and SYGVKD. V shed 4 bases, J shed 5 bases, and the junction held 5 bases outside the gene matches. The data were produced by immunoSEQ multiplex PCR, yet TCRdb's version contains in-frame clones alone and is incomplete. The sample consists of 900,000 to 1,200,000 clones, around 82% of them appearing once. This clonotype originated in a man between 18 and 29 years old in good health. Some clones in this sample may be carry-over from other donors' samples. This chain joins TRBV10-3 and TRBJ2-7, with 10 bases fitting TRBD1. The sequenced sample consisted of memory CD4+ T cells from PBMCs. Subset reported: CD45RA-negative fraction. The CDR3 loop is CAISADRGGNEQYF. CDR3 bases: TGTGCCATCAGTGCGGACAGGGGGGGAAACGAGCAGTACTTC.